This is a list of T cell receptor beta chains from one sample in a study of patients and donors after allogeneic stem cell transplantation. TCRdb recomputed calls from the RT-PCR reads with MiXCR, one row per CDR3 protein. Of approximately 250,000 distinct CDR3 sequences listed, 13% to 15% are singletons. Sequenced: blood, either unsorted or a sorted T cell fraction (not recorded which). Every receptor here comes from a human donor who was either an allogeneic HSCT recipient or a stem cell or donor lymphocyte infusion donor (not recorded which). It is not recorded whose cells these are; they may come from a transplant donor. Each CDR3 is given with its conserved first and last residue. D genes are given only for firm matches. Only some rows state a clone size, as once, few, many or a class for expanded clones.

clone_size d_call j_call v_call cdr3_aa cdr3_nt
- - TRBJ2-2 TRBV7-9 CASSTIRVTGELFF TGTGCCAGCAGCACGATAAGGGTCACCGGGGAGCTGTTTTTT
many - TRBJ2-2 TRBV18 CASSPPRTSSPGELFF TGTGCCAGCTCACCGCCACGTACTAGCAGCCCCGGGGAGCTGTTTTTT
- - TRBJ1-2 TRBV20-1 CSVTTEGGRGYTF TGCAGTGTCACCACGGAGGGGGGGCGAGGCTACACCTTC
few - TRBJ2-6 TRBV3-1 CASSQESGANVLTF TGTGCCAGCAGCCAAGAATCTGGGGCCAACGTCCTGACTTTC
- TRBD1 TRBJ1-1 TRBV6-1 CASTLVLGTVSKAFF TGTGCCAGCACATTAGTATTGGGGACAGTCTCTAAAGCTTTCTTT
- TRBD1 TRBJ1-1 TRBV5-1 CASSLNGQGEGTEAFF TGCGCCAGCAGCTTGAATGGGCAGGGGGAGGGAACTGAAGCTTTCTTT
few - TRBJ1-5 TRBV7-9 CASSPGPVLGNQPQHF TGTGCCAGCAGCCCAGGCCCGGTCCTCGGCAATCAGCCCCAGCATTTT
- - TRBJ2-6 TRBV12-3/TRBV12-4 CASSLDRLHGANVLTF TGTGCCAGCAGTTTGGACAGATTGCATGGGGCCAACGTCCTGACTTTC
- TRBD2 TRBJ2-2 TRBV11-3 CASSLMGGRTGELFF TGTGCCAGCAGCCTTATGGGGGGGAGGACCGGGGAGCTGTTTTTT
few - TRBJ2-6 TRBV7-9 CASSFLQPGANVLTF TGTGCCAGCAGCTTCCTACAGCCAGGGGCCAACGTCCTGACTTTC
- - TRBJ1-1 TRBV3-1 CASSDPGIKEYTEAFF TGTGCCAGCTCGGATCCAGGGATCAAAGAGTACACTGAAGCTTTCTTT
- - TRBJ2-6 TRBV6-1 CASSDYYSGANVLTF TGTGCCAGCAGTGACTATTACTCTGGGGCCAACGTCCTGACTTTC
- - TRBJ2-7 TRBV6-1 CASSATESSYEQYF TGTGCCAGCAGTGCTACCGAAAGCTCCTACGAGCAGTACTTC
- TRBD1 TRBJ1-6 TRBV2 CASQAGTGGSPLHF TGTGCCAGCCAGGCCGGGACAGGGGGTTCACCCCTCCACTTT
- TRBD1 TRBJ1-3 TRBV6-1 CAVWTGNSGNTIYF TGTGCGGTGTGGACAGGGAACTCTGGAAACACCATATATTTT
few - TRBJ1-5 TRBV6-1 CATRGGRVLNNQPQHF TGTGCCACCCGAGGCGGGAGGGTTCTTAACAATCAGCCCCAGCATTTT
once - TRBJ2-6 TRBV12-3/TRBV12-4 CASSFTPGANVLTF TGTGCCAGCAGTTTTACCCCTGGGGCCAACGTCCTGACTTTC
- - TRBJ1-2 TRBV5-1 CASSLAPVNYGYTF TGCGCCAGCAGCTTGGCCCCAGTCAACTATGGCTACACCTTC